This T cell receptor (beta chain) emerged from a study of cytomegalovirus exposure and HLA in healthy donors. Across the study: The study's early data release held roughly 91 million unique TCRs from HLA-typed donors.

Study observations and caveats: An ancestry cluster, one associated with Asian ancestry, reportedly showed fewer N-insertions than the roughly 700-donor mean in a later analysis. A further, later analysis showed that HLA-associated TCR beta chains (compared with equally common others) were more clonally expanded.

Comment on this clone: Its antigen remains unknown.

In nominal health when sampled, donors likely had unrecorded immune exposures nonetheless. Deletions cut 5 bases from V and 4 bases from J, with 17 bases between. CDR1 and CDR2 (germline): MDHEN, SYDVKM. The CDR3 has 15 residues. A multiplex PCR was run with 60 Vbeta primers and 13 Jbeta primers. Generated by immunoSEQ multiplex PCR, the TCRdb table keeps only in-frame clones and is missing some. The data show 140,000 or so clones, roughly three quarters seen once. The sequence derives from a woman in her thirties or forties in good health and CMV-seronegative. The specimen was PBMCs. The chain links TRBV28 to TRBJ1-2, with D maybe TRBD1 (6 bases). Here the CDR3 DNA reads TGTGCCAGCAGTCCAGGGGCCCGCTACAGCTATGGCTACACCTTC. This sequence encodes CASSPGARYSYGYTF.